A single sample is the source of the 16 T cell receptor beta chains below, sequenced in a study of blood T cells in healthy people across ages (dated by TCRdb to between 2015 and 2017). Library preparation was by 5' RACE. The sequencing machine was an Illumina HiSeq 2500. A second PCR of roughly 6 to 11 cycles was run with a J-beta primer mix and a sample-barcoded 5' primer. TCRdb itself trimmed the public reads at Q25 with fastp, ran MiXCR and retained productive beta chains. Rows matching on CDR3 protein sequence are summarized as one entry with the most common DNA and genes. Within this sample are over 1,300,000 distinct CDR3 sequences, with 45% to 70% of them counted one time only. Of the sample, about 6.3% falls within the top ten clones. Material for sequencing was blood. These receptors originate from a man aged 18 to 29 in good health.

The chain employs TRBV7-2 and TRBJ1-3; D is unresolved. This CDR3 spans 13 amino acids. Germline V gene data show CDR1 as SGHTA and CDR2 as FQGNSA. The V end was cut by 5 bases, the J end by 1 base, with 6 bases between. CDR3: CASSPQSGNTIYF. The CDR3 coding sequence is TGTGCCAGCAGCCCCCAGTCTGGAAACACCATATATTTT.

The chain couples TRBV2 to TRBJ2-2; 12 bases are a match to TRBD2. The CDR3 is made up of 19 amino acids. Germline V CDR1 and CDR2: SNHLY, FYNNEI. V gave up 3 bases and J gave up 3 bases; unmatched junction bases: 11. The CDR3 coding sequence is TGTGCCAGCAGTGATATTAGACTAGCGGGAGTTTCGGACACCGGGGAGCTGTTTTTT. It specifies CASSDIRLAGVSDTGELFF.

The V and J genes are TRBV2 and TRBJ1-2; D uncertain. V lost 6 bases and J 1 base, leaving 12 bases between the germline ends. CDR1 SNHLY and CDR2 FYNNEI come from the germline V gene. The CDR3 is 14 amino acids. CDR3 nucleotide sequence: TGTGCCAGCAGAAGGGTCAAGGATAACTATGGCTACACCTTC. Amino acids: CASRRVKDNYGYTF.

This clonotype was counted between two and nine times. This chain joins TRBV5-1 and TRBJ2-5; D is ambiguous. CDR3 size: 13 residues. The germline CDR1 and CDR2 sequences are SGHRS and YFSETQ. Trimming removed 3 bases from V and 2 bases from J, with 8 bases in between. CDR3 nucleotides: TGCGCCAGCAGCTCCCTCCGGCAAGAGACCCAGTACTTC. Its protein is CASSSLRQETQYF.

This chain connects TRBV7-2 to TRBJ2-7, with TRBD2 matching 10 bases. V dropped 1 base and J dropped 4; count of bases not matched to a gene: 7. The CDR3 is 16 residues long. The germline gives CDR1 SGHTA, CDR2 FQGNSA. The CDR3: CASSLVAVAGGYEQYF. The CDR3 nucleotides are TGTGCCAGCAGCTTAGTTGCGGTAGCGGGAGGTTACGAGCAGTACTTC.

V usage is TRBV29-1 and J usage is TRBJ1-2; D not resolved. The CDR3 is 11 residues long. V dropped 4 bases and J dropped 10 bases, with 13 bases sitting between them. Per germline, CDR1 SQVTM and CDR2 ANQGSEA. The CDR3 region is CSVVGSHLYTF. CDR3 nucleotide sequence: TGCAGCGTTGTAGGAAGCCACCTCTACACCTTC.

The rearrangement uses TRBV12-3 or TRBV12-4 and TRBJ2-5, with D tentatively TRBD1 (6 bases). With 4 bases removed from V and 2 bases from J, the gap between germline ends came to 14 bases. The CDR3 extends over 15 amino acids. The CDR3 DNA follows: TGTGCCAGCAGTTCTCGGGACAACCCTCAAGAGACCCAGTACTTC. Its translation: CASSSRDNPQETQYF.

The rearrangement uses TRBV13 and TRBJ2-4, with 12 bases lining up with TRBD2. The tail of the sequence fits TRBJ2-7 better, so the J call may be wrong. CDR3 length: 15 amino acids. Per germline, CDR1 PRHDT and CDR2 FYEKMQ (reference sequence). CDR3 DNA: TGTGCCAGCAGTTTTCTAGCGGGAGGGAACTACGAGCAGTACTTC. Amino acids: CASSFLAGGNYEQYF.

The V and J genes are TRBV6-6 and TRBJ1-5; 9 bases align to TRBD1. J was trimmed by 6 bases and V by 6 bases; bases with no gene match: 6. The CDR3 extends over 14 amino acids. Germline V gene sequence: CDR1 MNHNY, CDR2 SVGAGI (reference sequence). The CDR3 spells CASSIRDRVQPQHF. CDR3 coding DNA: TGTGCCAGCAGCATCCGGGACAGGGTTCAGCCCCAGCATTTT.

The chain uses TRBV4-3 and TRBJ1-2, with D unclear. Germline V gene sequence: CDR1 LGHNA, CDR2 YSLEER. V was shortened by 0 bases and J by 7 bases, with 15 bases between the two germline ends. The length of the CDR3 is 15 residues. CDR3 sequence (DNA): TGCGCCAGCAGCCAAGAGGTGGAAGCCAGAGGTGGCTACACCTTC. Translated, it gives CASSQEVEARGGYTF.

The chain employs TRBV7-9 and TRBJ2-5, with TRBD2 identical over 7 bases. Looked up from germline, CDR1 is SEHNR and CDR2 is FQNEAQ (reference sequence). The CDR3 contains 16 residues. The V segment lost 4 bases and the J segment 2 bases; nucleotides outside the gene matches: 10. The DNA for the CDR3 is TGTGCCAGCAGCTCCTTAGGTCTAGCGGTTCAAGAGACCCAGTACTTC. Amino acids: CASSSLGLAVQETQYF.

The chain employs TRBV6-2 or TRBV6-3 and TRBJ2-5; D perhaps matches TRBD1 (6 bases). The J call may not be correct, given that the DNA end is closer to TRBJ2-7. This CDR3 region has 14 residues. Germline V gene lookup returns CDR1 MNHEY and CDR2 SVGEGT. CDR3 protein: CASSPHREAYEQYF. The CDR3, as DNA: TGTGCCAGCAGTCCGCACAGGGAAGCCTACGAGCAGTACTTC.

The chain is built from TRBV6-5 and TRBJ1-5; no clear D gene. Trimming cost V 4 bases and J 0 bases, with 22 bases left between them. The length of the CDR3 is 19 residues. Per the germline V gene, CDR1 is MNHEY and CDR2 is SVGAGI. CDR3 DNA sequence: TGTGCCAGCAGTTGGGAGAGCTCTCCGCGGACCTATAGCAATCAGCCCCAGCATTTT. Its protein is CASSWESSPRTYSNQPQHF.

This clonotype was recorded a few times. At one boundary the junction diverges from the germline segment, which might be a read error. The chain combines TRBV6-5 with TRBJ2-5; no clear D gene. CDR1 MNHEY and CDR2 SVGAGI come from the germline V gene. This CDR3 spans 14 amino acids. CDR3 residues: CVSSYTADQETQYF. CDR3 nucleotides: TGTGTCAGCAGTTACACGGCCGACCAAGAGACCCAGTACTTC.

CDR3 nucleotide sequence: TGTGCGAGCGGGCAGCCGGGGGTTCAGCCCCAGCATTTT. This sequence encodes CASGQPGVQPQHF. J is TRBJ1-5 and V is TRBV27; D perhaps matches TRBD1 (5 bases). The CDR3 consists of 13 residues. Per germline, CDR1 MNHEY and CDR2 SMNVEV (reference sequence).

CDR3 amino acids: CSARRDREGTEAFF. The CDR3 DNA follows: TGCAGTGCTAGACGCGACAGGGAGGGCACTGAAGCTTTCTTT. The chain links TRBV20-1 to TRBJ1-1, with TRBD1 matching 7 bases. Germline V gives CDR1 DFQATT, CDR2 SNEGSKA (reference sequence). The CDR3 extends over 14 amino acids. V lost 2 bases and J lost 4; bases outside the gene matches: 7.